The entry below describes one T cell receptor (beta chain). Its antigen is unknown. The sample originates from a study of CD8+ T cells in alopecia areata. Across the study: Tofacitinib was taken orally by treated patients, and the dose was 5 to 10 mg twice daily. Study observations and caveats: Lesional scalp exceeded normal scalp in clonality, especially in alopecia totalis/universalis.

Extracted from the samples, RNA was reverse transcribed into cDNA to serve as the sequencing template. Profiled with immunoSEQ multiplex PCR; TCRdb holds only in-frame clones, not every one. This table has roughly 210,000 clones, 40% to 45% appearing once. Noted treatment: oral pan-JAK inhibitor, 5-10 mg twice daily. PBMCs yielded sorted CD4+ and CD8+ T cells. This CDR3 has 16 residues. Trimming pared 4 bases from V and 5 bases from J, leaving 19 bases between. The V gene's germline CDR1 is MDHEN and CDR2 SYDVKM. The chain recombines TRBV28 with TRBJ2-3; D gene unclear. The source is a human donor with alopecia areata. The sequencing here drew on CD4+ T cells sorted from blood, taken at approximately week 36, from a patient treated with tofacitinib. This CDR3 is CASSSKDLLWGDTQYF. CDR3 DNA sequence: TGTGCCAGCAGTTCCAAGGACCTCCTATGGGGAGATACGCAGTATTTT. The full variable domain, in which reference TRBV28 and TRBJ2-3 provide the parts outside the CDR3, is DVKVTQSSRYLVKRTGEKVFLECVQDMDHENMFWYRQDPGLGLRLIYFSYDVKMKEKGDIPEGYSVSREKKERFSLILESASTNQTSMYLCASSSKDLLWGDTQYFGPGTRLTVL.